The 4 T cell receptor beta chains below all came from one sample that was sequenced in a study of cytomegalovirus exposure and HLA in healthy donors. With 60 Vbeta and 13 Jbeta primers, the PCR was carried out. The table came from immunoSEQ multiplex PCR; TCRdb's copy has only in-frame clones and leaves some out. This table has about 130,000 clones, roughly 85% appearing once. What was sequenced was PBMCs. All receptors derive from a middle-aged man in good health and CMV-seropositive.

V is TRBV4-1 and J is TRBJ2-1, with 7 nucleotides matching TRBD2. The V and J ends lost 4 bases and 4 bases, in that order; junction bases with no gene match: 7. The germline V gene has CDR1 MGHRA and CDR2 YSYEKL. The CDR3 contains 15 residues. Written as DNA, the CDR3 is TGCGCCAGCAGCCTGACTAGCCTGGAGTACAATGAGCAGTTCTTC. Its translation is CASSLTSLEYNEQFF.

V gene TRBV6-4 combines with J gene TRBJ2-2; D is ambiguous. V lost 0 bases to trimming and J lost 6 bases, with 5 bases between them. The length of the CDR3 is 13 residues. Germline lookup yields CDR1 MRHNA and CDR2 SNTAGT. The CDR3 DNA follows: TGTGCCAGCAGTGACTCGAGTCCCGGGGAGCTGTTTTTT. It codes for CASSDSSPGELFF.

The V and J genes are TRBV5-4 and TRBJ2-3, with 9 positions matching TRBD2. The CDR3 is made up of 16 amino acids. The trim removed 7 bases at V and 4 bases at J, leaving 13 bases unmatched. Germline CDR1 reads SGHNT; CDR2 reads YYREEE (reference sequence). The CDR3 loop is CASSSRRAGGADTQYF. As DNA, the CDR3 is TGTGCCAGCTCCTCTCGGCGGGCGGGAGGGGCAGATACGCAGTATTTT. The variable domain in full, completed from reference TRBV5-4 and TRBJ2-3, reads ETGVTQSPTHLIKTRGQQVTLRCSSQSGHNTVSWYQQALGQGPQFIFQYYREEENGRGNFPPRFSGLQFPNYSSELNVNALELDDSALYLCASSSRRAGGADTQYFGPGTRLTVL.

V usage is TRBV7-9 and J usage is TRBJ2-3; TRBD1 is a possible D gene (6 bases). The CDR3 has 14 residues. V was pared by 6 bases and J by 3 bases, with 13 bases between. The germline V gene has CDR1 SEHNR and CDR2 FQNEAQ (reference sequence). CDR3 in DNA: TGTGCCAGCAGGACAGGCGCCGTGACAGATACGCAGTATTTT. This codes for CASRTGAVTDTQYF.